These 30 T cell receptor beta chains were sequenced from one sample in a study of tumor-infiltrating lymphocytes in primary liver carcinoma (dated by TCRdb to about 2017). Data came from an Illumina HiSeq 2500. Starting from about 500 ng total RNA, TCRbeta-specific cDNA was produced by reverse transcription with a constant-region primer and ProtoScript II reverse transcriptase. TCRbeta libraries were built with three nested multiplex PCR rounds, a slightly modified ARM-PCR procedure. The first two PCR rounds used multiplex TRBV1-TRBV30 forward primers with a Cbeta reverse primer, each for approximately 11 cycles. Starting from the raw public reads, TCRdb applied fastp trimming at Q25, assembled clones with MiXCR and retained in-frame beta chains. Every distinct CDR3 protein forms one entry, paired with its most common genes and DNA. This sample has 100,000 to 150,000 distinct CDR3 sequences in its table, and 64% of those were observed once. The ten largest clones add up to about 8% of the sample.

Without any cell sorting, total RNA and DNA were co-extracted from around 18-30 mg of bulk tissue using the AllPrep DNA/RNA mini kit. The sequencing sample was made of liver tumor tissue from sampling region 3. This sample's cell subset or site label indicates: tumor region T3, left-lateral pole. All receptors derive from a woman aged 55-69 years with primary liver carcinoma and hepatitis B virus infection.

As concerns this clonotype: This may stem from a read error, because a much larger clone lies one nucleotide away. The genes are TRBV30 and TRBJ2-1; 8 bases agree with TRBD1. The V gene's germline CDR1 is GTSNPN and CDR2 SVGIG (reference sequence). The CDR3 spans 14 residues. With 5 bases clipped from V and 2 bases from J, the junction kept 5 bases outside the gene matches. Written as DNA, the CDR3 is TGTGCCTGGGGGCAGGGGGCTGCCTACAATGAGCAGTTCTTC. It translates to CAWGQGAAYNEQFF.

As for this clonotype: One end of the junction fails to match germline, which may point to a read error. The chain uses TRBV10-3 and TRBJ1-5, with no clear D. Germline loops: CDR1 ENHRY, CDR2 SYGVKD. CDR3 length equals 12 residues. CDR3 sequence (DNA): TGTGCCGTCAGAGAGACGAATCAGCCCCAGCATTTT. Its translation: CAVRETNQPQHF.

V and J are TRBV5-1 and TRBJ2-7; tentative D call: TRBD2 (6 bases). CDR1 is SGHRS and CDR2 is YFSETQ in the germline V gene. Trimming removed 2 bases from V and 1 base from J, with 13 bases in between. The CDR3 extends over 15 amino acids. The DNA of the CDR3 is TGCGCCAGCAGCTTAGGAGTAGCGGCTTCCTACGAGCAGTACTTC. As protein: CASSLGVAASYEQYF.

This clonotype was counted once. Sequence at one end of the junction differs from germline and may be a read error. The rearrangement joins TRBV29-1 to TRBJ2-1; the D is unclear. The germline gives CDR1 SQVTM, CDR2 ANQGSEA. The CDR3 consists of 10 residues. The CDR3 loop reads CIVSIDEQSF. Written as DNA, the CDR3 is TGCATCGTTTCTATCGATGAGCAGTCCTTC.

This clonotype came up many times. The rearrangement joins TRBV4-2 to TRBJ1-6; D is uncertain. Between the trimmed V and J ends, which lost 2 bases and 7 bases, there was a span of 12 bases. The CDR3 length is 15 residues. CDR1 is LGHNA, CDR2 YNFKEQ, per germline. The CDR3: CASSQTAIRNSPLHF. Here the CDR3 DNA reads TGTGCCAGCAGCCAAACAGCGATTAGAAATTCACCCCTCCACTTT.

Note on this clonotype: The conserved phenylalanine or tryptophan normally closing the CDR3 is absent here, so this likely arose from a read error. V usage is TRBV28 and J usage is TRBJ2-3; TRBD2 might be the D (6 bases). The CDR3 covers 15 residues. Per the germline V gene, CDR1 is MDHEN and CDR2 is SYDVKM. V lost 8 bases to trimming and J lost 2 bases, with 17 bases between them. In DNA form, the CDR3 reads TGTGCCAGCCTCGGCGGGGTAATTAACACAGATACGCAGTATTTG. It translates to CASLGGVINTDTQYL.

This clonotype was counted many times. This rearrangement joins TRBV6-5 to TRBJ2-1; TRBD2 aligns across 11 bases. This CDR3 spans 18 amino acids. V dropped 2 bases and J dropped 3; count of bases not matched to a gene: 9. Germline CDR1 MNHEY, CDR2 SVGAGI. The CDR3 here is CASSYSLGTSGNYNEQFF. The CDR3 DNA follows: TGTGCCAGCAGTTACAGCCTCGGGACTAGCGGTAACTACAATGAGCAGTTCTTC.

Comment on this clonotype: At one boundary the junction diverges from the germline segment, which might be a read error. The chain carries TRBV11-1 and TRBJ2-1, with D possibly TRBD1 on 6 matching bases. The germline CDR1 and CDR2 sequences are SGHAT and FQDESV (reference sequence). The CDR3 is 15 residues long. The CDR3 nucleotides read TGTGGCAGCAGCTTAAGGGGGACGACCCACAATGAGCAGTTCTTC. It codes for CGSSLRGTTHNEQFF.

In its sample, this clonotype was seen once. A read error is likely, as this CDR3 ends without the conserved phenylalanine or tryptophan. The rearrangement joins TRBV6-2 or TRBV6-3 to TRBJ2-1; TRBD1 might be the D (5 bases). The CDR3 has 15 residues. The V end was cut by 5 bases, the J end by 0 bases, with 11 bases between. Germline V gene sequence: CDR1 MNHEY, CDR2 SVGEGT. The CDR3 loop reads CASSHEDSSYNEQFS. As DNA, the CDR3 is TGTGCCAGCAGTCACGAAGACAGCTCCTACAATGAGCAGTTCTCC.

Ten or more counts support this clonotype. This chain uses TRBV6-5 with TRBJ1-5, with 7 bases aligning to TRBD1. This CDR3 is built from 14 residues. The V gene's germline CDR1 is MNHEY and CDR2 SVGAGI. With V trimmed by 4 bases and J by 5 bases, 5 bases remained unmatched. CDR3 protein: CASSWDSNYQPQHF. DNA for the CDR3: TGTGCCAGCAGTTGGGACAGCAACTATCAGCCCCAGCATTTT.

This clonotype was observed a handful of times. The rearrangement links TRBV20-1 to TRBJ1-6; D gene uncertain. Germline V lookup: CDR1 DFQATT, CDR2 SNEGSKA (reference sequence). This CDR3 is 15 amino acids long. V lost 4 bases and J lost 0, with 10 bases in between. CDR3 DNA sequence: TGCAGTGCTAAGGAAATTAGCTCCTATAATTCACCCCTCCACTTT. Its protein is CSAKEISSYNSPLHF.

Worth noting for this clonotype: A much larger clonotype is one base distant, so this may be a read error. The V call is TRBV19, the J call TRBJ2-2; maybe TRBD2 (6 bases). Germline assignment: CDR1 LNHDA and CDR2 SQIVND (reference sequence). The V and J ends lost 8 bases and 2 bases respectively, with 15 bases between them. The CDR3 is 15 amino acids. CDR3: CASRSGVTNTGELFF. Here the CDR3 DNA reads TGTGCCAGTCGGTCGGGGGTTACAAACACCGGGGAGCTGTTTTTT.

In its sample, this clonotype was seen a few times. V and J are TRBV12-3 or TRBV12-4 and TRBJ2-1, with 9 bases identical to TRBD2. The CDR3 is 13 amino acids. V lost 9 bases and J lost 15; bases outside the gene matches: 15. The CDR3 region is CASRFGLASPGFF. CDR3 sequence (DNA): TGTGCCAGTAGATTCGGACTAGCGAGTCCGGGGTTCTTC.

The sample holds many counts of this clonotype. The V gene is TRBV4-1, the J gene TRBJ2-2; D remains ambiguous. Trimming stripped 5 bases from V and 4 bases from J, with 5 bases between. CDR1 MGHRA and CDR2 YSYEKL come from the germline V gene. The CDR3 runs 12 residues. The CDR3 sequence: CASSWGTGELFF. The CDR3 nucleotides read TGCGCCAGCAGCTGGGGCACCGGGGAGCTGTTTTTT.

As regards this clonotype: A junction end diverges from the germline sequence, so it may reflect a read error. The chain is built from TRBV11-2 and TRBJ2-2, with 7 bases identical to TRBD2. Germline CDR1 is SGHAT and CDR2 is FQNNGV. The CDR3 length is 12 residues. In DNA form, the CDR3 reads TGTGCCAGCAGCTTCCTAAGCGGGGAGCTGTTATTT. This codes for CASSFLSGELLF. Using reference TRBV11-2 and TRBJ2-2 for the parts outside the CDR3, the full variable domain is EAGVAQSPRYKIIEKRQSVAFWCNPISGHATLYWYQQILGQGPKLLIQFQNNGVVDDSQLPKDRFSAERLKGVDSTLKIQPAKLEDSAVYLCASSFLSGELLFGEGSRLTVL.

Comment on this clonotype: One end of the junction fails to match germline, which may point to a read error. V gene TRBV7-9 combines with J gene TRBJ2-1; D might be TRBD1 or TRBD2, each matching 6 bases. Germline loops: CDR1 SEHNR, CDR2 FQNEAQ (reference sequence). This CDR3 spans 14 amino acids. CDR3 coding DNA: TGTGCCAGCAGCCCACGAACGGGGGCCTACATGGGGATCTTC. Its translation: CASSPRTGAYMGIF.

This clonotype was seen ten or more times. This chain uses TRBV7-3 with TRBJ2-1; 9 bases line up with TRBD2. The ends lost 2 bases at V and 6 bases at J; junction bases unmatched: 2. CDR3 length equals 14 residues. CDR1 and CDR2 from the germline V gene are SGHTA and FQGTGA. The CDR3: CASSLGGRGNEQFF. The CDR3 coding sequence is TGTGCCAGCAGCTTAGGCGGGAGGGGCAATGAGCAGTTCTTC.

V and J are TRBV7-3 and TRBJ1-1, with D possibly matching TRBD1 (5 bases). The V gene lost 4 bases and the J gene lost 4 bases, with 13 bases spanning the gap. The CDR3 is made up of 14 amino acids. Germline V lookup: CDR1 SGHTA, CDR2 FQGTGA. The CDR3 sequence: CASSSLGDGTEAFF. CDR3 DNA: TGTGCCAGCAGCTCGTTAGGGGATGGCACTGAAGCTTTCTTT.

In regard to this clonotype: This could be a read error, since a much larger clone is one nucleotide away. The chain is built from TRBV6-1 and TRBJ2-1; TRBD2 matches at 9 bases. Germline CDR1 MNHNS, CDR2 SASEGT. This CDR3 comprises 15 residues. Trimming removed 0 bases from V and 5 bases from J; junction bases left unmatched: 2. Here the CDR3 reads CASSEASGSHNEQFF. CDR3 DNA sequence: TGTGCCAGCAGTGAAGCTAGCGGGAGCCACAATGAGCAGTTCTTC.

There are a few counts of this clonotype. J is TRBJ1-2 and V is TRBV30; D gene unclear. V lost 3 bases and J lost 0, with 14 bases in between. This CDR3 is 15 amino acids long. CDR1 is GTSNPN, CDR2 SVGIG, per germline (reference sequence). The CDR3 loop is CAWRTKGPANYGYTF. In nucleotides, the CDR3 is TGTGCCTGGAGGACCAAGGGCCCAGCTAACTATGGCTACACCTTC.

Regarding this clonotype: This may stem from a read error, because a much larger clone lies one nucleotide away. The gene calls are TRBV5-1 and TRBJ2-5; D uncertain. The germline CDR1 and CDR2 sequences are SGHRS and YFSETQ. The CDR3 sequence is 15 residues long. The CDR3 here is CASSLRSVGGRTQHF. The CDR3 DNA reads TGCGCCAGCAGCTTGAGGTCGGTCGGTGGACGGACCCAGCACTTC. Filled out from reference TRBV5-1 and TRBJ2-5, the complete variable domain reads KAGVTQTPRYLIKTRGQQVTLSCSPISGHRSVSWYQQTPGQGLQFLFEYFSETQRNKGNFPGRFSGRQFSNSRSEMNVSTLELGDSALYLCASSLRSVGGRTQHFGPGTRLLVL.

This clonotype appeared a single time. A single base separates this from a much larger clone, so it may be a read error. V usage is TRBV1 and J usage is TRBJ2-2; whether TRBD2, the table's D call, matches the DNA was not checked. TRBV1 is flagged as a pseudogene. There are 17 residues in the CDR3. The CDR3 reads CNSSSLGGGLNTGELFF. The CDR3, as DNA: TGCAACAGCAGTTCTCTCGGCGGAGGGCTAAACACCGGGGAGCTGTTTTTT.

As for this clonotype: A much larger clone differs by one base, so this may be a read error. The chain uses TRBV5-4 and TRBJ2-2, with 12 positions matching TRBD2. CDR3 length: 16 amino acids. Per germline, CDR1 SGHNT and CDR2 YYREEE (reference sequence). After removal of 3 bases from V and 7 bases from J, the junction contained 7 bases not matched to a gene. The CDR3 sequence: CASSWGLAGAIGELFF. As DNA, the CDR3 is TGTGCCAGCAGCTGGGGACTAGCGGGCGCCATCGGGGAGCTGTTTTTT.

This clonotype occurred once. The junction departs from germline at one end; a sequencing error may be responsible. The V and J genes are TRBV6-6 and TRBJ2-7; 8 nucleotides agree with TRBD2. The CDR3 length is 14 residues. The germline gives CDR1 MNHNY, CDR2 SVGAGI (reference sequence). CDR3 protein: CASSTAGAGYEHNF. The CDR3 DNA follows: TGCGCCAGCAGTACAGCGGGAGCGGGCTACGAGCACAACTTC.

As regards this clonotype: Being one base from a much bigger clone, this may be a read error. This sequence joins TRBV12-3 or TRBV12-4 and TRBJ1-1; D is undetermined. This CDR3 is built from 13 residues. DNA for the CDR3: TGTGCCAGCAGTTTCAGAGGGCCAACTGAAACTTTCTTT. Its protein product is CASSFRGPTETFF.

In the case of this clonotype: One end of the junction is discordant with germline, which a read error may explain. This CDR3 reads CAWSVPSLWEDNIQYF. In DNA form, the CDR3 reads TGTGCCTGGAGTGTACCTTCCTTGTGGGAGGATAACATCCAGTACTTC. The chain links TRBV30 to TRBJ2-4; the D gene is possibly TRBD2 (6 bases). CDR3 length: 16 residues. The V gene's germline CDR1 is GTSNPN and CDR2 SVGIG (reference sequence). The full variable domain, in which reference TRBV30 and TRBJ2-4 provide the parts outside the CDR3, is SQTIHQWPATLVQPVGSPLSLECTVEGTSNPNLYWYRQAAGRGLQLLFYSVGIGQISSEVPQNLSASRPQDRQFILSSKKLLLSDSGFYLCAWSVPSLWEDNIQYFGAGTRLSVL.

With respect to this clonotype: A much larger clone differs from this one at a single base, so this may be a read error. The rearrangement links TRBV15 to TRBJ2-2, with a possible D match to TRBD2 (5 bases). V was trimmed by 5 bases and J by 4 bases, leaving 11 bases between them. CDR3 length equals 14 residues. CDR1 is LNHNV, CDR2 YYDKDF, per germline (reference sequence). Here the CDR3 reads CATSETTITGELFF. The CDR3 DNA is TGTGCCACCAGCGAGACTACGATCACCGGGGAGCTGTTTTTT. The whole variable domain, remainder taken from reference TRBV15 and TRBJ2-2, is DAMVIQNPRYQVTQFGKPVTLSCSQTLNHNVMYWYQQKSSQAPKLLFHYYDKDFNNEADTPDNFQSRRPNTSFCFLDIRSPGLGDTAMYLCATSETTITGELFFGEGSRLTVL.

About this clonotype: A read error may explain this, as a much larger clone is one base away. CDR3 in amino acids: CASSPIVLAGIETQYF. The CDR3 DNA follows: TGTGCCAGCAGCCCGATCGTACTAGCGGGAATAGAGACCCAGTACTTC. The rearrangement links TRBV11-2 to TRBJ2-5, with 10 nucleotides matching TRBD2. Germline lookup yields CDR1 SGHAT and CDR2 FQNNGV. The V and J ends lost 5 bases and 4 bases, in that order; junction bases with no gene match: 10. This CDR3 is 16 amino acids long.

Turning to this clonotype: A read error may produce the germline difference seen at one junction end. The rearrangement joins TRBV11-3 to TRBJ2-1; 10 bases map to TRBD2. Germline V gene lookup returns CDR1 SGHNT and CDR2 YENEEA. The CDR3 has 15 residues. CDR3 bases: TGTGTCAGCAGTATAGGAACTAGCGGGAAGCTTGAGCAGTTCTTC. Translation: CVSSIGTSGKLEQFF.

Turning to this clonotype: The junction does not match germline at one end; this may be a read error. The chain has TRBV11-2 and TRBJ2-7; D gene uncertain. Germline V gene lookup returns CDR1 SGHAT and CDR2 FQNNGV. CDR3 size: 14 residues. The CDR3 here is CAISRDWTSDEQYF. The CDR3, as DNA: TGTGCCATCAGCCGCGACTGGACCTCGGACGAGCAGTACTTC.